The sequence of this T cell receptor beta chain was determined in a study of T cells in Graves' hyperthyroidism and ophthalmopathy. Template material for amplifying TCR beta CDR3 regions consisted of RNA transcripts. HTBI primers were the set used in a first-round RT-PCR of the TCR CDR3. TCRdb processed the multiplex PCR reads anew with MiXCR; each CDR3 protein has one entry. The sample includes 300,000 to 350,000 distinct CDR3 sequences, approximately 14% of them seen just once. The V segment lost 2 bases and the J segment 4 bases; nucleotides outside the gene matches: 1. This CDR3 spans 13 amino acids. The germline gives CDR1 ENHRY, CDR2 SYGVKD.

This sequence originates from a woman aged 25 to 39 with Graves' hyperthyroidism. This chain joins TRBV10-3 and TRBJ1-1; TRBD1 matches at 7 bases. The material sequenced was blood. CDR3 region: CAISERTGTEAFF. In nucleotides, the CDR3 is TGTGCCATCAGTGAGAGGACAGGCACTGAAGCTTTCTTT.